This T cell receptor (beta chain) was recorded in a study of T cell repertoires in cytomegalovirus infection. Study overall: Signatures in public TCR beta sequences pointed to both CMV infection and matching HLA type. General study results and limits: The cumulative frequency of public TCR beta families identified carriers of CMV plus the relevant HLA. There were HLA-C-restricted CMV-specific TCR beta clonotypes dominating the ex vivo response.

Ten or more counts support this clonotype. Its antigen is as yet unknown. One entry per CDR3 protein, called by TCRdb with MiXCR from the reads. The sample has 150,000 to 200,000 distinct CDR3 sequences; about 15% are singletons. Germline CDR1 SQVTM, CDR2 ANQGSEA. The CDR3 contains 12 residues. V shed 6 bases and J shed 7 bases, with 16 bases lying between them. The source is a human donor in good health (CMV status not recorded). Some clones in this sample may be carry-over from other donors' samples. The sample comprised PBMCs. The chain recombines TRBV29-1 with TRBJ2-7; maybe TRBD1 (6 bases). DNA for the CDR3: TGCAGCGTCACAGGGCCCTCTAGGGAGCAGTACTTC. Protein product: CSVTGPSREQYF.